Presented here are 24 T cell receptor beta chains from one specimen sequenced in a study of blood T cell repertoires in COVID-19. Here immunoSEQ multiplex PCR was the method, and the copy in TCRdb shows in-frame clones only, minus some. The table has approximately 180,000 clones, about 91% seen once. The sample consisted of PBMCs or T cells enriched from blood (not recorded which). All receptors derive from a woman in her thirties or forties with acute COVID-19.

This clone was picked up one time. This chain links TRBV5-6 with TRBJ1-2; 8 bases agree with TRBD1. Trimming removed 0 bases from V and 2 bases from J; junction bases left unmatched: 3. The CDR3 totals 15 residues. Germline CDR1 is SGHDT and CDR2 is YYEEEE. CDR3 in amino acids: CASSLDWTGNYGYTF. The CDR3 nucleotides read TGTGCCAGCAGCTTGGATTGGACAGGGAACTATGGCTACACCTTC.

The chain joins TRBV2 to TRBJ2-3; 8 bases line up with TRBD1. The CDR3 is 16 residues long. Trimming removed 6 bases from V and 2 bases from J; junction bases left unmatched: 10. CDR1 and CDR2 (germline): SNHLY, FYNNEI. The CDR3 DNA is TGTGCCAGCAGCGCCGACAGGGGAAGTGACACAGATACGCAGTATTTT. This gives the protein CASSADRGSDTDTQYF.

The CDR3 DNA reads TGTGCCAGCACCAACTTCGGGGGTCCCTACAATGAGCAGTTCTTC. It is translated as CASTNFGGPYNEQFF. V gene TRBV7-9 combines with J gene TRBJ2-1, with D tentatively TRBD2 (6 bases). V lost 7 bases to trimming and J lost 2 bases, with 15 bases between them. The germline gives CDR1 SEHNR, CDR2 FQNEAQ (reference sequence). The CDR3 sequence is 15 residues long. The full variable domain, in which reference TRBV7-9 and TRBJ2-1 provide the parts outside the CDR3, is DTGVSQNPRHKITKRGQNVTFRCDPISEHNRLYWYRQTLGQGPEFLTYFQNEAQLEKSRLLSDRFSAERPKGSFSTLEIQRTEQGDSAMYLCASTNFGGPYNEQFFGPGTRLTVL.

The chain joins TRBV29-1 to TRBJ1-1; 7 nucleotides align to TRBD1. J lost 6 bases, V lost 6 bases, and 10 bases had no gene match. This CDR3 is 13 amino acids long. CDR1 and CDR2 from the germline V gene are SQVTM and ANQGSEA. CDR3 in amino acids: CSVETGRGSEAFF. The DNA of the CDR3 is TGCAGCGTAGAGACAGGGAGAGGGTCTGAAGCTTTCTTT. The whole variable domain, remainder taken from reference TRBV29-1 and TRBJ1-1, is SAVISQKPSRDICQRGTSLTIQCQVDSQVTMMFWYRQQPGQSLTLIATANQGSEATYESGFVIDKFPISRPNLTFSTLTVSNMSPEDSSIYLCSVETGRGSEAFFGQGTRLTVV.

V gene TRBV5-4 combines with J gene TRBJ1-4, with a weak D call TRBD1 (6 bases). CDR1 SGHNT and CDR2 YYREEE come from the germline V gene (reference sequence). V lost 5 bases to trimming and J lost 3 bases, with 11 bases between them. The CDR3 extends over 14 amino acids. The CDR3 loop reads CASRRGGPNEKLFF. The CDR3 bases are TGTGCCAGCAGACGGGGGGGCCCTAATGAAAAACTGTTTTTT.

This clone was detected a few times. The chain couples TRBV28 to TRBJ2-3, with TRBD2 matching over 10 bases. Per germline, CDR1 MDHEN and CDR2 SYDVKM. This CDR3 is built from 16 residues. Unmatched junction bases numbered 12, after V lost 8 bases and J lost 4 bases. CDR3 loop: CASGLRAGGPADTQYF. In nucleotides, the CDR3 is TGTGCCAGCGGCCTGAGAGCGGGGGGGCCGGCAGATACGCAGTATTTT.

The chain joins TRBV20-1 to TRBJ2-3; D gene uncertain. V lost 3 bases and J lost 8, with 9 bases in between. The germline V gene has CDR1 DFQATT and CDR2 SNEGSKA (reference sequence). The CDR3 loop spans 11 amino acids. CDR3 sequence: CSASPGGTQYF. DNA for the CDR3: TGCAGTGCTAGTCCGGGTGGTACGCAGTATTTT.

The chain joins TRBV7-9 to TRBJ2-7; TRBD2 might be the D (5 bases). Germline CDR1 and CDR2: SEHNR and FQNEAQ (reference sequence). The CDR3 is 15 amino acids. Trimming cost V 4 bases and J 3 bases, with 16 bases left between them. In nucleotides, the CDR3 is TGTGCCAGCAGCTCCGAGGGCGGCAGTTTCTACGAGCAGTACTTC. This sequence encodes CASSSEGGSFYEQYF. Filled out from reference TRBV7-9 and TRBJ2-7, the complete variable domain reads DTGVSQNPRHKITKRGQNVTFRCDPISEHNRLYWYRQTLGQGPEFLTYFQNEAQLEKSRLLSDRFSAERPKGSFSTLEIQRTEQGDSAMYLCASSSEGGSFYEQYFGPGTRLTVT.

The chain combines TRBV7-9 with TRBJ1-1; TRBD1 might be the D (5 bases). V was clipped by 5 bases and J by 3 bases, with 13 bases between them. CDR3 length equals 14 residues. Germline CDR1 reads SEHNR; CDR2 reads FQNEAQ (reference sequence). CDR3 loop: CASSGQGGYTEAFF. The CDR3 DNA reads TGTGCCAGCAGCGGGCAGGGTGGCTACACTGAAGCTTTCTTT.

This rearrangement joins TRBV5-4 to TRBJ1-4; 8 bases match TRBD1. The CDR3 extends over 15 amino acids. Germline CDR1 reads SGHNT; CDR2 reads YYREEE (reference sequence). After removal of 4 bases from V and 6 bases from J, the junction contained 8 bases not matched to a gene. CDR3 amino acids: CASSRGQGIYEKLFF. CDR3 nucleotide sequence: TGTGCCAGCAGCAGAGGACAGGGTATATATGAAAAACTGTTTTTT.

The chain employs TRBV29-1 and TRBJ2-6, with 7 bases identical to TRBD1. This CDR3 region has 14 residues. Germline V lookup: CDR1 SQVTM, CDR2 ANQGSEA. Trimming took 6 bases from V and 0 from J; bases not matched to a gene: 2. Written as DNA, the CDR3 is TGCAGCGTGCGACAGGGCTCTGGGGCCAACGTCCTGACTTTC. Translated: CSVRQGSGANVLTF.

CDR3 residues: CATSRAPFDTYNVLTF. The CDR3 nucleotides read TGTGCCACCAGCAGAGCCCCCTTTGACACTTACAACGTCCTGACTTTC. The chain has TRBV15 and TRBJ2-6; D ambiguous. V was pared by 1 base and J by 9 bases, with 16 bases between. Germline V lookup: CDR1 LNHNV, CDR2 YYDKDF (reference sequence). This CDR3 contains 16 residues.

V gene TRBV20-1 combines with J gene TRBJ1-6; 7 bases are a match to TRBD1. Per the germline V gene, CDR1 is DFQATT and CDR2 is SNEGSKA (reference sequence). J gave up 4 bases and V 3 bases, and 3 bases lay outside the gene matches. This CDR3 is 14 amino acids long. The CDR3 loop is CSASAGQYNSPLHF. The CDR3 DNA reads TGCAGTGCTAGTGCGGGACAGTATAATTCACCCCTCCACTTT.

The sample holds one count of this clone. In the same sample, other DNA sequences code for this CDR3. The rearrangement links TRBV18 to TRBJ1-4; D remains unclear. The germline V and J ends were trimmed by 6 bases and 4 bases, with 12 bases remaining between them. Germline loops: CDR1 KGHSH, CDR2 LQKENI. This CDR3 region has 14 residues. CDR3 DNA: TGTGCCAGCTCCCGAGGTCAGCTTAATGAAAAACTGTTTTTT. Its protein product is CASSRGQLNEKLFF.

Concerning this clone itself: One junction end disagrees with the germline gene, perhaps due to a read error. This chain uses TRBV7-7 with TRBJ2-1, with 11 nucleotides matching TRBD2. The CDR3 totals 15 residues. The V gene's germline CDR1 is SSHAT and CDR2 FNYEAQ (reference sequence). The CDR3 sequence: CASSSGTSGGDEQFF. The CDR3 DNA reads TGTGCTAGCAGCTCTGGGACTAGCGGAGGGGATGAGCAGTTCTTC.

The V gene is TRBV28, the J gene TRBJ1-1, with TRBD1 as a possible D gene (6 bases). This CDR3 is built from 13 residues. Deletions cut 10 bases from V and 7 bases from J, with 19 bases between. Germline V gives CDR1 MDHEN, CDR2 SYDVKM. For the CDR3, the DNA is TGTGCCACCAATATTGGGGGACATGGTGAAGCTTTCTTT. Its protein is CATNIGGHGEAFF.

Concerning this clone: Different DNA sequences within this sample yield the same CDR3. Here the CDR3 reads CASSLGQGGGYEQYF. The DNA for the CDR3 is TGTGCCAGCAGCTTAGGGCAGGGCGGCGGCTACGAGCAGTACTTC. This chain connects TRBV7-9 to TRBJ2-7, with D possibly being TRBD1 (5 bases). CDR3 length equals 15 residues. CDR1 is SEHNR, CDR2 FQNEAQ, per germline (reference sequence). Trimming took off 1 base at V and 3 bases at J, with 13 bases between the two ends.

V and J are TRBV9 and TRBJ2-1; 7 nucleotides agree with TRBD2. From germline, CDR1 is SGDLS and CDR2 YYNGEE. V was pared by 0 bases and J by 0 bases, with 6 bases of the junction left unmatched. The CDR3 sequence is 17 residues long. The CDR3 region has the DNA TGTGCCAGCAGCGTAGGGATGTGGGGGGGCTCCTACAATGAGCAGTTCTTC. Its translation: CASSVGMWGGSYNEQFF.

The chain employs TRBV19 and TRBJ2-1; D not resolved. This CDR3 is 13 amino acids long. V lost 2 bases and J lost 3, with 5 bases in between. Germline CDR1 and CDR2: LNHDA and SQIVND (reference sequence). The CDR3 loop is CASSITSYNEQFF. CDR3 bases: TGTGCCAGTAGTATAACAAGCTACAATGAGCAGTTCTTC.

The V and J genes are TRBV5-5 and TRBJ1-2; 10 nucleotides agree with TRBD1. The CDR3 extends over 14 amino acids. Germline CDR1 and CDR2: SGHKS and YYEKEE (reference sequence). Unmatched junction bases numbered 7, after V lost 3 bases and J lost 8 bases. CDR3: CASSSGQGRSGYTF. CDR3 sequence (DNA): TGTGCCAGCAGCTCGGGACAGGGGAGAAGCGGCTACACCTTC.

This clone was counted only a few times. The rearrangement joins TRBV6-1 to TRBJ1-5; perhaps TRBD1 as D (6 bases). V was clipped by 4 bases and J by 0 bases, with 19 bases between them. The germline gives CDR1 MNHNS, CDR2 SASEGT. The CDR3 runs to 18 residues. DNA for the CDR3: TGTGCCAGCAGTGGGGCCGCGGGGGCGGGGTATAGCAATCAGCCCCAGCATTTT. Amino acids: CASSGAAGAGYSNQPQHF.

V is TRBV2 and J is TRBJ1-5; 10 bases map to TRBD1. Trimming at V came to 10 bases and at J to 5 bases, leaving 11 bases not matched to a gene. CDR1 SNHLY and CDR2 FYNNEI come from the germline V gene. The CDR3 has 15 amino acids. CDR3 sequence: CATSGDRGGDQPQHF. In nucleotides, the CDR3 is TGTGCCACCTCAGGGGACAGGGGCGGTGATCAGCCCCAGCATTTT.

The gene calls are TRBV19 and TRBJ2-6, with D tentatively TRBD2 (6 bases). CDR3 length: 16 residues. V dropped 1 base and J dropped 2 bases, with 9 bases sitting between them. The germline V gene encodes CDR1 LNHDA and CDR2 SQIVND (reference sequence). The CDR3 region has the DNA TGTGCCAGTAGTATAGCTGGAGGGGCTGGGGCCAACGTCCTGACTTTC. Its protein product is CASSIAGGAGANVLTF.

This chain joins TRBV10-1 and TRBJ1-4; D not certain. The length of the CDR3 is 13 residues. Germline values: CDR1 WNHNN, CDR2 SYGVQD (reference sequence). Trimming removed 3 bases at V and 6 bases at J, with 8 bases between. DNA for the CDR3: TGCGCCAGCAGTGACCCCGCGGATGAAAAACTGTTTTTT. It encodes CASSDPADEKLFF.